This passage covers 18 T cell receptor beta chains from one sample sequenced in a study of T cell responses to AZD1222 COVID-19 vaccine. Clones were read by immunoSEQ multiplex PCR, and TCRdb kept only the in-frame ones, dropping some. The data contain 150,000 to 160,000 clones, about 87% of them seen just once; the ten biggest clones take up less than 3.5%. The sequencing used peripheral blood, collected on day 0 of AZD1222 vaccination. These TCRs come from an adult in good health.

There are a few counts of this clone. The V gene is TRBV6-2 or TRBV6-3, the J gene TRBJ1-1; 8 bases are a match to TRBD1. Germline CDR1 and CDR2: MNHEY and SVGEGT. V dropped 4 bases and J dropped 4; count of bases not matched to a gene: 11. CDR3 length: 16 residues. The CDR3 nucleotides are TGTGCCAGCAGTTCTAGAGGTACAGGGGGAGCCACTGAAGCTTTCTTT. Protein product: CASSSRGTGGATEAFF.

CDR3 DNA sequence: TGTGCCACCAGCAGAGACAGGTATGGCTACACCTTC. It encodes CATSRDRYGYTF. V and J are TRBV15 and TRBJ1-2; unclear D gene. The CDR3 has 12 amino acids. Germline assignment: CDR1 LNHNV and CDR2 YYDKDF (reference sequence). V gave up 0 bases and J gave up 5 bases, with 4 bases separating them.

The genes are TRBV11-2 and TRBJ2-7; TRBD2 agrees at 9 bases. Losses at the gene ends were 5 bases for V and 7 bases for J; bases not matched to a gene: 3. This CDR3 contains 12 residues. Germline CDR1 reads SGHAT; CDR2 reads FQNNGV. The CDR3 loop is CASSRGGVEQYF. For the CDR3, the DNA is TGTGCCAGCAGCCGCGGGGGGGTTGAGCAGTACTTC.

The chain couples TRBV4-1 to TRBJ1-6; TRBD1 aligns across 8 bases. CDR3 length: 15 amino acids. J lost 5 bases, V lost 2 bases, and 2 bases had no gene match. Looked up from germline, CDR1 is MGHRA and CDR2 is YSYEKL. The CDR3 region is CASSQRTGNNSPLHF. CDR3 bases: TGCGCCAGCAGCCAACGGACAGGGAATAATTCACCCCTCCACTTT.

The chain uses TRBV12-3 or TRBV12-4 and TRBJ1-2; 8 bases agree with TRBD1. Unmatched junction bases numbered 0, after V lost 2 bases and J lost 4 bases. The CDR3 consists of 13 residues. The CDR3 sequence is CASSLTGGYGYTF. CDR3 DNA: TGTGCCAGCAGTTTAACAGGGGGCTATGGCTACACCTTC.

The gene calls are TRBV7-6 and TRBJ1-1, with D unclear. Germline V gene data show CDR1 as SGHVS and CDR2 as FNYEAQ. This CDR3 is 14 amino acids long. Trimming pared 3 bases from V and 4 bases from J, leaving 12 bases between. The CDR3 DNA sequence: TGTGCCAGCAGCTTGGGAGGCTGGAGCACTGAAGCTTTCTTT. It codes for CASSLGGWSTEAFF. The full variable domain, its missing parts supplied by reference TRBV7-6 and TRBJ1-1, is GAGVSQSPRYKVTKRGQDVALRCDPISGHVSLYWYRQALGQGPEFLTYFNYEAQQDKSGLPNDRFSAERPEGSISTLTIQRTEQRDSAMYRCASSLGGWSTEAFFGQGTRLTVV.

V gene TRBV7-9 combines with J gene TRBJ1-1; possible D gene TRBD1, 5 bases. The V gene's germline CDR1 is SEHNR and CDR2 FQNEAQ (reference sequence). CDR3 length: 13 amino acids. Deletions cut 6 bases from V and 5 bases from J, with 13 bases between. The CDR3 reads CASRTGPSTEAFF. CDR3 bases: TGTGCCAGCAGAACGGGACCGTCTACTGAAGCTTTCTTT.

The CDR3 DNA follows: TGTGCCAGCAGTTATCCCGGGACTACCTACGAGCAGTACTTC. This encodes CASSYPGTTYEQYF. This sequence joins TRBV6-2 or TRBV6-3 and TRBJ2-7, with 7 bases lining up with TRBD2. Germline loops: CDR1 MNHEY, CDR2 SVGEGT. CDR3 size: 14 residues. Trimming removed 3 bases from V and 2 bases from J; junction bases left unmatched: 4.

The rearrangement joins TRBV19 to TRBJ2-2, with 7 bases identical to TRBD1. The CDR3 sequence is 14 residues long. Trimming at V came to 5 bases and at J to 4 bases, leaving 4 bases not matched to a gene. Per the germline V gene, CDR1 is LNHDA and CDR2 is SQIVND (reference sequence). CDR3 amino acids: CASSVAGGTGELFF. CDR3 coding DNA: TGTGCCAGTAGTGTCGCAGGGGGCACCGGGGAGCTGTTTTTT.

V gene TRBV4-3 combines with J gene TRBJ2-2; TRBD1 matches at 7 bases. The V gene end was trimmed by 0 bases and the J gene end by 6 bases; junction bases not matched to a gene: 10. The length of the CDR3 is 17 residues. Germline V CDR1 and CDR2: LGHNA, YSLEER. The CDR3 bases are TGCGCCAGCAGCCAAGATAGAGGGCGACAGGGCCCCGGGGAGCTGTTTTTT. Translation: CASSQDRGRQGPGELFF.

The genes are TRBV10-3 and TRBJ2-1, with unresolved D. Trimming cost V 6 bases and J 8 bases, with 11 bases left between them. The CDR3 totals 12 residues. Germline V lookup: CDR1 ENHRY, CDR2 SYGVKD. The CDR3 coding sequence is TGTGCCATCAGCGAGGTGTTGGATGAGCAGTTCTTC. This gives the protein CAISEVLDEQFF.

The chain recombines TRBV19 with TRBJ1-3; D ambiguous. The germline CDR1 and CDR2 sequences are LNHDA and SQIVND (reference sequence). V was shortened by 4 bases and J by 1 base, with 11 bases between the two germline ends. This CDR3 is 15 amino acids long. CDR3 nucleotide sequence: TGTGCCAGTAGTACCCCGTTGGGATCTGGAAACACCATATATTTT. This translates into CASSTPLGSGNTIYF.

The chain combines TRBV19 with TRBJ2-7; TRBD1 agrees at 9 bases. CDR1 and CDR2 (germline): LNHDA, SQIVND (reference sequence). The CDR3 is 16 amino acids. The J segment lost 2 bases and the V segment lost 5 bases, leaving 10 bases of the junction unmatched. CDR3: CASSSPGTGHPYEQYF. The CDR3 DNA is TGTGCCAGTAGTTCGCCCGGGACAGGGCACCCCTACGAGCAGTACTTC.

The gene calls are TRBV19 and TRBJ1-1, with a tentative D call TRBD1 (5 bases). V was clipped by 6 bases and J by 0 bases, with 11 bases between them. Germline CDR1 and CDR2: LNHDA and SQIVND (reference sequence). This CDR3 has 14 amino acids. The CDR3 nucleotides read TGTGCCAGTAGGCAGGTGGGGCTGAACACTGAAGCTTTCTTT. This gives the protein CASRQVGLNTEAFF.

This chain uses TRBV18 with TRBJ2-7; D gene unclear. The V end lost 5 bases, the J end lost 2 bases, and 16 bases lay between the germline ends. Per the germline V gene, CDR1 is KGHSH and CDR2 is LQKENI. The CDR3 has 15 residues. CDR3 in amino acids: CASSATSAAPYEQYF. The CDR3 DNA reads as TGTGCCAGCTCAGCTACCTCGGCAGCCCCCTACGAGCAGTACTTC.

This rearrangement joins TRBV4-3 to TRBJ2-2; the D gene is possibly TRBD2 (5 bases). This CDR3 has 17 residues. CDR1 and CDR2 from the germline V gene are LGHNA and YSLEER. V shed 1 base and J shed 7 bases, with 19 bases lying between them. The CDR3 DNA reads as TGCGCCAGCAGCCAAGCCCCCCGTGGCTCGGGGAACGGGGAGCTGTTTTTT. Its translation is CASSQAPRGSGNGELFF.

This clone showed up just a few times. The rearrangement joins TRBV19 to TRBJ1-2; 10 positions match TRBD1. The germline gives CDR1 LNHDA, CDR2 SQIVND (reference sequence). J was trimmed by 6 bases and V by 6 bases; bases with no gene match: 4. The CDR3 has 13 amino acids. This chain's CDR3 is CASRFGQGDGYTF. The CDR3, as DNA: TGTGCCAGTAGATTCGGACAGGGGGATGGCTACACCTTC.

The rearrangement joins TRBV2 to TRBJ2-1; D unresolved. CDR3 length: 15 residues. Germline CDR1 and CDR2: SNHLY and FYNNEI. Trimming took off 6 bases at V and 0 bases at J, with 12 bases between the two ends. CDR3 sequence (DNA): TGTGCCAGCAGGGTGGTGGGCCTCTCCTACAATGAGCAGTTCTTC. It specifies CASRVVGLSYNEQFF.